The 21 T cell receptor beta chains below were found in one sample sequenced in a study of molecular identifiers for immune sequencing clone quantification. TCRdb ran MiXCR on the PCR reads and lists one entry per CDR3 protein. This table has about 640,000 distinct CDR3 sequences, just under 20% appearing once. Material: naive CD8+ T cells from blood, with Jurkat cell RNA spiked in. As for subset: FACS-sorted CD8+CD4-CCR7+CD45RA+ naive T cells. The receptors were sampled from a human donor in good health. Some libraries in this study had Jurkat cell RNA spiked in.

The chain links TRBV7-9 to TRBJ2-7; 12 bases map to TRBD1. The CDR3 runs 14 residues. The germline CDR1 and CDR2 sequences are SEHNR and FQNEAQ (reference sequence). The junction had 9 bases not matched to a gene; V was cut back by 6 bases and J by 9 bases. CDR3 in DNA: TGTGCCAGCAGGGACGGGACAGGGGGCGATGGGCAGTACTTC. Protein sequence: CASRDGTGGDGQYF. The full variable domain, its missing parts supplied by reference TRBV7-9 and TRBJ2-7, is DTGVSQNPRHKITKRGQNVTFRCDPISEHNRLYWYRQTLGQGPEFLTYFQNEAQLEKSRLLSDRFSAERPKGSFSTLEIQRTEQGDSAMYLCASRDGTGGDGQYFGPGTRLTVT.

This clonotype was detected many times. V gene TRBV27 combines with J gene TRBJ2-3; D unclear. This CDR3 has 12 amino acids. Germline V lookup: CDR1 MNHEY, CDR2 SMNVEV (reference sequence). Trimming took 2 bases from V and 6 from J, leaving 6 bases between them. As DNA, the CDR3 is TGTGCCAGCAGTTTAATCGGGGATACGCAGTATTTT. Amino acids: CASSLIGDTQYF.

V is TRBV14 and J is TRBJ2-1, with TRBD2 matching over 14 bases. The CDR3 has 18 residues. J was trimmed by 8 bases and V by 1 base; bases with no gene match: 10. CDR1 is SGHDN and CDR2 is FVKESK in the germline V gene. The CDR3 loop is CASSQGLAGGARPHEQFF. The CDR3 region has the DNA TGTGCCAGCAGCCAAGGACTAGCGGGGGGGGCTCGCCCCCATGAGCAGTTCTTC.

Of note for this clonotype: The junction does not match germline at one end; this may be a read error. This chain joins TRBV14 and TRBJ2-1; tentatively, D is TRBD2 (5 bases). CDR1 and CDR2 (germline): SGHDN, FVKESK. The CDR3 extends over 14 amino acids. CDR3 DNA sequence: TGTGCCGGCAGCCAACTGGGAGCTCCCAATGAGCAGTTCTTC. Its translation: CAGSQLGAPNEQFF.

As regards this clonotype: A much larger clone sits a single nucleotide away, making a read error possible. The V and J genes are TRBV2 and TRBJ1-1; D ambiguous. The V gene's germline CDR1 is SNHLY and CDR2 FYNNEI. The V end lost 6 bases, the J end lost 5 bases, and 16 bases lay between the germline ends. This CDR3 is 14 amino acids long. The CDR3 is CASRGIGRRTEAFF. CDR3 DNA sequence: TGTGCCAGCAGGGGGATTGGAAGGCGTACTGAAGCTTTCTTT.

Details on this clonotype: One base away lies a much larger clone, so this may be a sequencing read error. V gene TRBV10-3 combines with J gene TRBJ1-4; tentatively, D is TRBD1 (5 bases). The length of the CDR3 is 15 residues. The germline gives CDR1 ENHRY, CDR2 SYGVKD. The CDR3 DNA sequence: TGTGTCATCAGTGAGTCGGGAGGGGTTAATGAAAAACTGTTTTTT. Translating gives CVISESGGVNEKLFF.

Concerning this clonotype: A clone one base away is much larger, so this may be a read error. The V gene is TRBV9, the J gene TRBJ2-5; TRBD2 is a possible D gene (6 bases). The germline V and J ends were trimmed by 0 bases and 5 bases, with 14 bases remaining between them. Germline V gene sequence: CDR1 SGDLS, CDR2 YYNGEE. The CDR3 has 15 amino acids. CDR3 amino acids: CASSVESRRAETQYF. The DNA of the CDR3 is TGTGCCAGCAGCGTAGAAAGCAGGAGGGCGGAGACCCAGTACTTC.

In its sample, this clonotype was seen many times. The rearrangement joins TRBV24-1 to TRBJ2-3, with D perhaps matching TRBD1 (6 bases). The CDR3 runs to 13 residues. V lost 4 bases and J 3 bases, leaving 7 bases between the germline ends. CDR1 and CDR2 (germline): KGHDR, SFDVKD. CDR3 region: CATSERGTDTQYF. As DNA, the CDR3 is TGTGCCACCAGTGAAAGGGGGACAGATACGCAGTATTTT.

The sample holds many counts of this clonotype. The chain employs TRBV4-1 and TRBJ1-2; unclear D gene. The CDR3 runs to 15 residues. The germline V and J ends were trimmed by 5 bases and 6 bases, with 19 bases remaining between them. Germline CDR1 MGHRA, CDR2 YSYEKL. The CDR3 here is CASSSSVIQKHGYTF. CDR3 in DNA: TGCGCCAGCAGCTCCTCAGTTATACAGAAGCATGGCTACACCTTC.

With regard to this clonotype: Possible read error: a much larger clone is one base away. The chain is built from TRBV6-2 or TRBV6-3 and TRBJ1-5; D remains unclear. CDR3 length equals 15 residues. The germline gives CDR1 MNHEY, CDR2 SVGEGT. CDR3 amino acids: CASSFSTDSNQPQRF. DNA for the CDR3: TGTGCCAGCAGTTTCTCGACGGATAGCAATCAGCCCCAGCGTTTT.

In its sample, this clonotype was seen many times. The rearrangement uses TRBV4-3 and TRBJ2-7; 8 bases map to TRBD1. The CDR3 totals 16 residues. J lost 2 bases, V lost 0 bases, and 6 bases had no gene match. CDR1 is LGHNA, CDR2 YSLEER, per germline. The CDR3 DNA sequence: TGCGCCAGCAGCCAAGATGCCCCGGGACAGGCCTACGAGCAGTACTTC. This gives the protein CASSQDAPGQAYEQYF.

Many counts were recorded for this clonotype. V gene TRBV30 combines with J gene TRBJ2-3; 12 bases are shared with TRBD2. The CDR3 has 15 residues. V lost 0 bases, J lost 4 bases, and 2 bases stayed unmatched. The germline V gene encodes CDR1 GTSNPN and CDR2 SVGIG (reference sequence). The CDR3 DNA sequence: TGTGCCTGGAGTGTACTAGCGGGAGGTTCAGATACGCAGTATTTT. This sequence encodes CAWSVLAGGSDTQYF.

This clonotype was observed a handful of times. The chain has TRBV27 and TRBJ1-1, with TRBD1 identical over 9 bases. The CDR3 runs to 14 residues. The V segment lost 7 bases and the J segment 8 bases; nucleotides outside the gene matches: 11. Looked up from germline, CDR1 is MNHEY and CDR2 is SMNVEV (reference sequence). In nucleotides, the CDR3 is TGTGCCAGCACCGGGACAGGGCGGCATGAAGAAGCTTTCTTT. This translates into CASTGTGRHEEAFF.

This clonotype appeared many times. This chain uses TRBV20-1 with TRBJ2-3, with D possibly matching TRBD2 (5 bases). Germline V CDR1 and CDR2: DFQATT, SNEGSKA (reference sequence). The CDR3 is 14 amino acids. Trimming removed 3 bases at V and 6 bases at J, with 16 bases between. This CDR3 reads CSARAVGEGDTQYF. DNA for the CDR3: TGCAGTGCTAGGGCGGTCGGGGAAGGCGATACGCAGTATTTT.

This clonotype was detected ten times or more. The rearrangement uses TRBV28 and TRBJ2-7; 10 bases align to TRBD1. CDR1 is MDHEN and CDR2 is SYDVKM in the germline V gene. The CDR3 consists of 16 residues. V shed 5 bases, J shed 4 bases, and the junction held 11 bases outside the gene matches. Written as DNA, the CDR3 is TGTGCCAGCAGTGCCCGACAGGGGGCAGGGATGTACGAGCAGTACTTC. This sequence encodes CASSARQGAGMYEQYF.

V gene TRBV27 combines with J gene TRBJ2-5; 7 bases agree with TRBD2. There are 15 residues in the CDR3. Germline CDR1 reads MNHEY; CDR2 reads SMNVEV (reference sequence). J was trimmed by 5 bases and V by 7 bases; bases with no gene match: 13. This chain's CDR3 is CASTPLATLLETQYF. The CDR3 nucleotides are TGTGCCAGCACCCCACTAGCGACTCTATTGGAGACCCAGTACTTC.

This clonotype showed up many times. The rearrangement links TRBV12-3 or TRBV12-4 to TRBJ2-1, with D hard to call. Between the trimmed V and J ends, which lost 6 bases and 8 bases, there was a span of 17 bases. The CDR3 loop spans 14 amino acids. The CDR3 loop is CASSTRVSSDEQFF. CDR3 DNA: TGTGCCAGCAGCACCCGGGTCTCGAGCGATGAGCAGTTCTTC.

This clonotype was observed many times. V usage is TRBV4-3 and J usage is TRBJ2-3; TRBD2 matches 13 bases. In germline, CDR1 is LGHNA, CDR2 YSLEER. The CDR3 has 16 residues. After removal of 1 base from V and 3 bases from J, the junction contained 1 base not matched to a gene. CDR3 DNA sequence: TGCGCCAGCAGCCAAGGGACTAGCGGGAGTACAGATACGCAGTATTTT. Translation: CASSQGTSGSTDTQYF.

CDR3 residues: CASSSSGTGDTGELFF. In DNA, the CDR3 is TGTGCCAGCAGCTCCTCCGGGACAGGGGACACCGGGGAGCTGTTTTTT. This chain connects TRBV11-3 to TRBJ2-2, with TRBD1 identical over 10 bases. The CDR3 has 16 residues. After removal of 4 bases from V and 3 bases from J, the junction contained 5 bases not matched to a gene. Germline V lookup: CDR1 SGHNT, CDR2 YENEEA.

This clonotype was observed many times. The chain employs TRBV4-3 and TRBJ2-3; 8 bases map to TRBD1. The CDR3 totals 14 residues. Trimming took 3 bases from V and 1 from J; bases not matched to a gene: 0. Looked up from germline, CDR1 is LGHNA and CDR2 is YSLEER. The CDR3 DNA reads TGCGCCAGCAGCCAGGACAGGGGCACAGATACGCAGTATTTT. Translating it yields CASSQDRGTDTQYF.

The V call is TRBV6-2 or TRBV6-3, the J call TRBJ2-7; D unresolved. The germline V gene encodes CDR1 MNHEY and CDR2 SVGEGT. This CDR3 has 15 amino acids. The V end lost 2 bases, the J end lost 1 base, and 12 bases lay between the germline ends. CDR3 sequence reads: CASSYLASLSYEQYF. The CDR3 nucleotides read TGTGCCAGCAGTTACCTCGCATCCCTTTCCTACGAGCAGTACTTC.